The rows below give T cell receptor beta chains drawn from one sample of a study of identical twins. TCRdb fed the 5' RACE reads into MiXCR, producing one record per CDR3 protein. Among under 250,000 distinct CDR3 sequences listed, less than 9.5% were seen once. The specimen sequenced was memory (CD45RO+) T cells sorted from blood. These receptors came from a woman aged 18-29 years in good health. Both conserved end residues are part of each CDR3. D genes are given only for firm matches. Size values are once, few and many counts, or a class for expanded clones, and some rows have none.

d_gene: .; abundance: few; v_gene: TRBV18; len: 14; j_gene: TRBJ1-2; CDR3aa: CASSPGSEGYGYTF; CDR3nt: TGTGCCAGCTCACCAGGGTCAGAAGGGTATGGCTACACCTTC
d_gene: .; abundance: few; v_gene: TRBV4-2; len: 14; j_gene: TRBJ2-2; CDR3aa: CASSQEGGTGELFF; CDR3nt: TGTGCCAGCAGCCAAGAAGGAGGTACCGGGGAGCTGTTTTTT
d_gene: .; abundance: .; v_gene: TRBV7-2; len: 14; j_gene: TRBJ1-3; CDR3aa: CASSPASPGNTIYF; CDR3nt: TGTGCCAGCAGCCCCGCCTCACCTGGAAACACCATATATTTT
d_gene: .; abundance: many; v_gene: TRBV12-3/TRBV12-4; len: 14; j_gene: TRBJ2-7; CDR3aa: CASSYSGEKYEQYF; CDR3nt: TGTGCCAGCAGTTATTCTGGGGAAAAGTACGAGCAGTACTTC
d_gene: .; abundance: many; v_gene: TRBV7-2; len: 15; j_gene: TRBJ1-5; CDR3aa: CASSPGWGHNQPQHF; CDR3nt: TGTGCCAGCAGCCCTGGGTGGGGCCACAATCAGCCCCAGCATTTT
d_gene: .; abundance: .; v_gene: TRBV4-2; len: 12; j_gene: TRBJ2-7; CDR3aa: CASSQGRGRTDF; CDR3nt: TGTGCCAGCAGCCAAGGTAGAGGCCGGACCGACTTC
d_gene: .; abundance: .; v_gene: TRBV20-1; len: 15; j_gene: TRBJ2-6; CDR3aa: CSAQKSGSGANVLTF; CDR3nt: TGCAGTGCTCAAAAATCAGGCTCTGGGGCCAACGTCCTGACTTTC
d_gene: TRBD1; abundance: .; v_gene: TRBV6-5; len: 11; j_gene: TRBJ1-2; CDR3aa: CACTTGVGYTF; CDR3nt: TGTGCCTGTACCACAGGGGTCGGCTACACCTTC
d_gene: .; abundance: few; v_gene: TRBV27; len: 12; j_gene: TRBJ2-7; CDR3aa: CASRSPAYEQYF; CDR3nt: TGTGCCAGCCGAAGCCCCGCCTACGAGCAGTACTTC
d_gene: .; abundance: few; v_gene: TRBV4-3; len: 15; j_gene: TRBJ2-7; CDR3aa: CASSQVYNRAYEQYF; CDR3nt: TGCGCCAGCAGCCAAGTTTATAACAGGGCCTACGAGCAGTACTTC